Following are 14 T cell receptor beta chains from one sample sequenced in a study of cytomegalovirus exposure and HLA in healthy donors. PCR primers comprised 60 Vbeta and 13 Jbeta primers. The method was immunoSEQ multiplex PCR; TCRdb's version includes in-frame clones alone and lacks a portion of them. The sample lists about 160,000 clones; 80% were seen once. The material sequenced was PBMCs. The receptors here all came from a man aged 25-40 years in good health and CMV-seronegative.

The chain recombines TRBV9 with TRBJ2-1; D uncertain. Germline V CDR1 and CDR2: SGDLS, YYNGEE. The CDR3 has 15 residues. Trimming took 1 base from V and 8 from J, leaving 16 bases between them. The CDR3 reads CASSVTPRGGDEQFF. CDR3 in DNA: TGTGCCAGCAGCGTAACCCCGAGAGGCGGAGATGAGCAGTTCTTC. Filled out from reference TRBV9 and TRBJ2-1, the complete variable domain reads DSGVTQTPKHLITATGQRVTLRCSPRSGDLSVYWYQQSLDQGLQFLIQYYNGEERAKGNILERFSAQQFPDLHSELNLSSLELGDSALYFCASSVTPRGGDEQFFGPGTRLTVL.

The CDR3: CASSPRGDRSNQPQHF. The CDR3 DNA sequence: TGCGCCAGCAGCCCCAGGGGTGATCGGAGCAATCAGCCCCAGCATTTT. The J gene is TRBJ1-5, the V gene TRBV4-3; a weak D match, TRBD1 (6 bases). V lost 4 bases and J 1 base, leaving 14 bases between the germline ends. The CDR3 is 16 residues long. Germline CDR1 reads LGHNA; CDR2 reads YSLEER.

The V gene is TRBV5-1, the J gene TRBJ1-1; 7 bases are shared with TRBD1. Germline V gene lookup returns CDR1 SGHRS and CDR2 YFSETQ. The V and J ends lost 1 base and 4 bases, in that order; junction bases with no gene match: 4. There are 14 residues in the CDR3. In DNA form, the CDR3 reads TGCGCCAGCAGCTTGAGACAGGGTGGCACTGAAGCTTTCTTT. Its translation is CASSLRQGGTEAFF. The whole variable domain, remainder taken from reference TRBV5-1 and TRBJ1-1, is KAGVTQTPRYLIKTRGQQVTLSCSPISGHRSVSWYQQTPGQGLQFLFEYFSETQRNKGNFPGRFSGRQFSNSRSEMNVSTLELGDSALYLCASSLRQGGTEAFFGQGTRLTVV.

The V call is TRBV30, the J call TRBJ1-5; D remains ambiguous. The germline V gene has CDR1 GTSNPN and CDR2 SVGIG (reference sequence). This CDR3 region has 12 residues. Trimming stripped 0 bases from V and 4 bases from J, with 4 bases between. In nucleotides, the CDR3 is TGTGCCTGGAGTGTAGAGAATCAGCCCCAGCATTTT. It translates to CAWSVENQPQHF.

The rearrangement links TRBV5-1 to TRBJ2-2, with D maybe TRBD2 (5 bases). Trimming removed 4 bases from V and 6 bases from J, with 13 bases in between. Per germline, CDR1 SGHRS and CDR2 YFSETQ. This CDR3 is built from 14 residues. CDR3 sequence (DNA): TGCGCCAGCAGCGAGTCCCTAGCTGCCGGGGAGCTGTTTTTT. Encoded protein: CASSESLAAGELFF. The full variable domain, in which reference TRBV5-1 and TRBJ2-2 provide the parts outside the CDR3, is KAGVTQTPRYLIKTRGQQVTLSCSPISGHRSVSWYQQTPGQGLQFLFEYFSETQRNKGNFPGRFSGRQFSNSRSEMNVSTLELGDSALYLCASSESLAAGELFFGEGSRLTVL.

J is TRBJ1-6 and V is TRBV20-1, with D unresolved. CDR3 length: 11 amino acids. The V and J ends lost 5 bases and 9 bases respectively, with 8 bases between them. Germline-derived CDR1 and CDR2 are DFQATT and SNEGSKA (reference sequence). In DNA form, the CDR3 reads TGCAGTGCTCCCGATAGTTCACCCCTCCACTTT. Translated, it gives CSAPDSSPLHF.

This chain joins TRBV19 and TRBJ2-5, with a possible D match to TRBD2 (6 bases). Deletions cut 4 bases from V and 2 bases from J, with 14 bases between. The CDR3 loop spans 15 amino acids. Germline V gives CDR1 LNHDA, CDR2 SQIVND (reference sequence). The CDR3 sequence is CASSRVADLQETQYF. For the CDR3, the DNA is TGTGCCAGTAGTAGGGTAGCGGACCTTCAAGAGACCCAGTACTTC.

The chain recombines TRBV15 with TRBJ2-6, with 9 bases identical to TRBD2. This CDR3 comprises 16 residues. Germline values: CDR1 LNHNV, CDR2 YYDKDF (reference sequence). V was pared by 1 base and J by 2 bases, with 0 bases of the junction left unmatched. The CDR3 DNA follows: TGTGCCACCAGCAGAGCTAGCGGGGCTGGGGCCAACGTCCTGACTTTC. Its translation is CATSRASGAGANVLTF.

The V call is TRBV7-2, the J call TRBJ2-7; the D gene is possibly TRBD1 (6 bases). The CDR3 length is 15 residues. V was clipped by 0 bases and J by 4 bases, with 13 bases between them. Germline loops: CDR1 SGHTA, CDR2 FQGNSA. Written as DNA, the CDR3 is TGTGCCAGCAGCTTAGCCCCGGGACAACCATACGAGCAGTACTTC. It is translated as CASSLAPGQPYEQYF.

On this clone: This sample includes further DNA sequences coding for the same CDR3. The CDR3 bases are TGTGCCAGCAGCTTTGGCAGGGGAAGCAATCAGCCCCAGCATTTT. It yields the protein CASSFGRGSNQPQHF. The chain combines TRBV5-8 with TRBJ1-5, with D maybe TRBD1 (6 bases). Germline V gene lookup returns CDR1 SGHTS and CDR2 YDEGEE. CDR3 length equals 15 residues. The V end was cut by 2 bases, the J end by 1 base, with 10 bases between.

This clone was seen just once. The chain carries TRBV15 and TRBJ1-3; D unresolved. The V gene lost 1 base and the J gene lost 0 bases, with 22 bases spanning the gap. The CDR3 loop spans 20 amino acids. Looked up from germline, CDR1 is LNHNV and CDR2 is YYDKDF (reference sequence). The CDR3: CATSRVRLPLSVSSGNTIYF. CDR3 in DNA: TGTGCCACCAGCAGAGTTCGACTGCCTTTAAGCGTAAGCTCTGGAAACACCATATATTTT. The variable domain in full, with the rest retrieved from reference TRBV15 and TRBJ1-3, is DAMVIQNPRYQVTQFGKPVTLSCSQTLNHNVMYWYQQKSSQAPKLLFHYYDKDFNNEADTPDNFQSRRPNTSFCFLDIRSPGLGDTAMYLCATSRVRLPLSVSSGNTIYFGEGSWLTVV.

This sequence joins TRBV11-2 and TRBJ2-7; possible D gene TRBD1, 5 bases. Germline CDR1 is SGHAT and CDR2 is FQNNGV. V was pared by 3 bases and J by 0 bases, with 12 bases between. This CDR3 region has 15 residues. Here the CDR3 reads CASSFNTGYSYEQYF. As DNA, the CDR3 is TGTGCCAGCAGCTTTAATACAGGCTACTCCTACGAGCAGTACTTC. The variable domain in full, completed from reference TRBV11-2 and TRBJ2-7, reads EAGVAQSPRYKIIEKRQSVAFWCNPISGHATLYWYQQILGQGPKLLIQFQNNGVVDDSQLPKDRFSAERLKGVDSTLKIQPAKLEDSAVYLCASSFNTGYSYEQYFGPGTRLTVT.

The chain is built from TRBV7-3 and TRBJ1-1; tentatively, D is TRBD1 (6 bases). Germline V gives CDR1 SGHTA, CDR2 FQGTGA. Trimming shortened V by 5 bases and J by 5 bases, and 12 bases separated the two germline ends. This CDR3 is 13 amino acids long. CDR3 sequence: CASSEQGGTEAFF. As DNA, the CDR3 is TGTGCCAGCAGCGAACAGGGTGGAACTGAAGCTTTCTTT. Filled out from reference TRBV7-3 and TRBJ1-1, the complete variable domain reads GAGVSQTPSNKVTEKGKYVELRCDPISGHTALYWYRQSLGQGPEFLIYFQGTGAADDSGLPNDRFFAVRPEGSVSTLKIQRTERGDSAVYLCASSEQGGTEAFFGQGTRLTVV.

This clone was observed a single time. In DNA form, the CDR3 reads TGTGCCAGCAGCTTGGGAGGCCTAGCGGGATTATCCTACGAGCAGTACTTC. Translation: CASSLGGLAGLSYEQYF. The rearrangement uses TRBV5-4 and TRBJ2-7, with 9 bases matching TRBD2. V trimming: 0 bases; J trimming: 1 base; junction bases outside the gene matches: 8. Germline V gene lookup returns CDR1 SGHNT and CDR2 YYREEE (reference sequence). There are 17 residues in the CDR3.